The rows below give T cell receptor beta chains drawn from one sample of a study of quantifying T cell responses using KT2 cells. Each CDR3 protein gets one entry after TCRdb re-called the UMI-ligation and nested PCR reads with MiXCR. The sample records 25,000 to 40,000 distinct CDR3 sequences, about 9.3% being singletons. Sequencing used PBMCs spiked with cells of the T cell clone KT2. The receptor set was obtained from a human donor. CDR3s include the opening cysteine and the closing phenylalanine or tryptophan. A D gene is named only where the DNA matches it firmly. The size field is filled for only some rows; it gives once, few, many or a size class.

d_gene: NA; abundance: many; v_gene: TRBV29-1; j_gene: TRBJ2-5; CDR3nt: TGCAGCGTCTATGATGGGACGGAGACCCAGTACTTC; CDR3aa: CSVYDGTETQYF
d_gene: TRBD2; abundance: few; v_gene: TRBV20-1; j_gene: TRBJ2-1; CDR3nt: TGCAGTGCTAGACAGGGACTAGAGGCTGAGCAGTTCTTC; CDR3aa: CSARQGLEAEQFF
d_gene: NA; abundance: many; v_gene: TRBV4-1; j_gene: TRBJ2-5; CDR3nt: TGCGCCAGCAGCCAAGGGATAACTAGACAAGAGACCCAGTACTTC; CDR3aa: CASSQGITRQETQYF
d_gene: NA; abundance: many; v_gene: TRBV7-8; j_gene: TRBJ2-7; CDR3nt: TGTGCCAGCAGCTTATCCCGGACAGTGAACGGCGAGCAGTACTTC; CDR3aa: CASSLSRTVNGEQYF
d_gene: NA; abundance: many; v_gene: TRBV6-5; j_gene: TRBJ2-7; CDR3nt: TGTGCCAGCAGTTACTCGTCCGGGTATCCCTACGAGCAGTACTTC; CDR3aa: CASSYSSGYPYEQYF
d_gene: NA; abundance: few; v_gene: TRBV4-1; j_gene: TRBJ2-3; CDR3nt: TGCGCCAGCAGCCAAGATCTTGTCGCTTGGACAGATACGCAGTATTTT; CDR3aa: CASSQDLVAWTDTQYF
d_gene: TRBD1; abundance: few; v_gene: TRBV10-3; j_gene: TRBJ2-3; CDR3nt: TGTGCCATCAGCCGACAGGGGGCGGCTACGCAGTATTTT; CDR3aa: CAISRQGAATQYF
d_gene: TRBD1; abundance: many; v_gene: TRBV12-3/TRBV12-4; j_gene: TRBJ2-5; CDR3nt: TGTGCCAGCAGTTTCCCAGGGGGCGCGACCCAGTACTTC; CDR3aa: CASSFPGGATQYF
d_gene: NA; abundance: NA; v_gene: TRBV14; j_gene: TRBJ2-3; CDR3nt: TGTGCCAGCAGCTTACAGGGTTCGGCAATCACAGATACGCAGTATTTT; CDR3aa: CASSLQGSAITDTQYF
d_gene: TRBD2; abundance: NA; v_gene: TRBV6-5; j_gene: TRBJ2-3; CDR3nt: TGTGCCAGCAGTTACACGGGGGGTGCAGATACGCAGTATTTT; CDR3aa: CASSYTGGADTQYF
d_gene: NA; abundance: NA; v_gene: TRBV7-2; j_gene: TRBJ1-6; CDR3nt: TGTGCCAGCTCTAGGGTGGAGACTTCACCCCTCCACTTT; CDR3aa: CASSRVETSPLHF
d_gene: TRBD1; abundance: many; v_gene: TRBV3-1; j_gene: TRBJ1-5; CDR3nt: TGTGCCAGCAGCCCGGGACAGTCAAATCAGCCCCAGCATTTT; CDR3aa: CASSPGQSNQPQHF
d_gene: TRBD1; abundance: many; v_gene: TRBV27; j_gene: TRBJ2-4; CDR3nt: TGTGCCAGCACCTCCGGGACAGAGGCCAAAAACATTCAGTACTTC; CDR3aa: CASTSGTEAKNIQYF
d_gene: NA; abundance: NA; v_gene: TRBV6-2/TRBV6-3; j_gene: TRBJ2-7; CDR3nt: TGTGCCAGCAGTTACTCCCGGGTCGAGCAGTACTTC; CDR3aa: CASSYSRVEQYF
d_gene: NA; abundance: NA; v_gene: TRBV5-5; j_gene: TRBJ2-1; CDR3nt: TGTGCCAGCAGCCGAAGCGGCAATGAGCAGTTCTTC; CDR3aa: CASSRSGNEQFF
d_gene: NA; abundance: few; v_gene: TRBV3-2; j_gene: TRBJ2-7; CDR3nt: TGTGCCAGCAGCCCCTTACACTACGAGCAGTACTTC; CDR3aa: CASSPLHYEQYF
d_gene: TRBD1; abundance: NA; v_gene: TRBV19; j_gene: TRBJ2-5; CDR3nt: TGTGCCAGTAGTATCGTCTCGGGACAGGGTTCGGAGACCCAGTACTTC; CDR3aa: CASSIVSGQGSETQYF
d_gene: TRBD2; abundance: few; v_gene: TRBV4-3; j_gene: TRBJ2-1; CDR3nt: TGCGCCAGCAGCCACGGAGCGGGAGTGTCAAGGGAGCAGTTCTTC; CDR3aa: CASSHGAGVSREQFF
d_gene: NA; abundance: few; v_gene: TRBV7-2; j_gene: TRBJ2-1; CDR3nt: TGTGCCAGCAGCTTAGGGAGGGGGCGAGGCAATGAGCAGTTCTTC; CDR3aa: CASSLGRGRGNEQFF
d_gene: TRBD1; abundance: many; v_gene: TRBV2; j_gene: TRBJ1-1; CDR3nt: TGTGCCAGCAGTGAGACAGGGAGGGCGGATGAAGCTTTCTTT; CDR3aa: CASSETGRADEAFF
d_gene: NA; abundance: many; v_gene: TRBV30; j_gene: TRBJ1-5; CDR3nt: TGTGCCTGGAGTGTGAGGGACAAGGGTATGCAGCCCCAGCATTTT; CDR3aa: CAWSVRDKGMQPQHF
d_gene: TRBD1; abundance: many; v_gene: TRBV5-4; j_gene: TRBJ2-2; CDR3nt: TGTGCCAGCAGCTTTCTTTCAGAGGGACAGGGTGTCACCGGGGAGCTGTTTTTT; CDR3aa: CASSFLSEGQGVTGELFF
d_gene: NA; abundance: few; v_gene: TRBV12-3/TRBV12-4; j_gene: TRBJ1-1; CDR3nt: TGTGCCAGCAGTCCTCGGGGCAGCCCCACTGAAGCTTTCTTT; CDR3aa: CASSPRGSPTEAFF
d_gene: NA; abundance: many; v_gene: TRBV5-1; j_gene: TRBJ2-1; CDR3nt: TGCGCCAGCAGCTTCGGACTAAGCAATGAGCAGTTCTTC; CDR3aa: CASSFGLSNEQFF
d_gene: NA; abundance: NA; v_gene: TRBV5-4; j_gene: TRBJ2-5; CDR3nt: TGTGCCAGCAGCTTACTAGTCTCACAAGAGACCCAGTACTTC; CDR3aa: CASSLLVSQETQYF
d_gene: NA; abundance: NA; v_gene: TRBV4-1; j_gene: TRBJ2-1; CDR3nt: TGCGCCAGCAGCCGTCCTGGGCTTGAGCAGTTCTTC; CDR3aa: CASSRPGLEQFF